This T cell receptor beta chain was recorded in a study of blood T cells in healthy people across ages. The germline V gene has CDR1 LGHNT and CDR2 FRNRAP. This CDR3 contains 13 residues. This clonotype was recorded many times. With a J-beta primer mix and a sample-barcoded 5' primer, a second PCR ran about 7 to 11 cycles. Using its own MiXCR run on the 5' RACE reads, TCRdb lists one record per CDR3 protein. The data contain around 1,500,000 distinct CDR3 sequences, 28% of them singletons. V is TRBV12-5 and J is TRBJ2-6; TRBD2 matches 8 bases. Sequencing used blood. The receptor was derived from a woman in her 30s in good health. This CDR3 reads CASGSSGANVLTF. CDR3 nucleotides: TGTGCCAGCGGGAGCTCTGGGGCCAACGTCCTGACTTTC. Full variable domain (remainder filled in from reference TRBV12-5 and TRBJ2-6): DARVTQTPRHKVTEMGQEVTMRCQPILGHNTVFWYRQTMMQGLELLAYFRNRAPLDDSGMPKDRFSAEMPDATLATLKIQPSEPRDSAVYFCASGSSGANVLTFGAGSRLTVL.